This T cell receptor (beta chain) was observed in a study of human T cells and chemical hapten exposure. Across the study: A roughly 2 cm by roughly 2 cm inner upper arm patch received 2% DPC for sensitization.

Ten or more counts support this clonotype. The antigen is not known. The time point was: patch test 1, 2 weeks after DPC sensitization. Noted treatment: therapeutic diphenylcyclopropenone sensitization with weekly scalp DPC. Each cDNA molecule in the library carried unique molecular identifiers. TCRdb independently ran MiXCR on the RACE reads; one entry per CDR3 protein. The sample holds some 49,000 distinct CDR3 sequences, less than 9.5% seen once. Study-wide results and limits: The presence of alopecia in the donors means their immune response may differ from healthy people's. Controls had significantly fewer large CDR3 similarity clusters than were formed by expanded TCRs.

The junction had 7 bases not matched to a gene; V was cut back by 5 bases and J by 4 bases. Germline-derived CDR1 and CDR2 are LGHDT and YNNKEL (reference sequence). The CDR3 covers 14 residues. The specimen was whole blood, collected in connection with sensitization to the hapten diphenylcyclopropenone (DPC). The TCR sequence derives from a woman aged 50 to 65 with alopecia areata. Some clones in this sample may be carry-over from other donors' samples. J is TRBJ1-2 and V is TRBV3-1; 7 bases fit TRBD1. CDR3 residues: CASSSTSGGYGYTF. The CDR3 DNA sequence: TGTGCCAGCAGCTCAACATCAGGGGGCTATGGCTACACCTTC.